Each of the 13 T cell receptor beta chains below was sequenced from the same sample in a study of T cells after yellow fever vaccination. TCRdb independently ran MiXCR on the 5' RACE reads; one entry per CDR3 protein. The repertoire holds 250,000 or so distinct CDR3 sequences, approximately 3.8% seen once, with about 20% in the top ten. The sequencing here drew on PBMCs, taken 15 days after the yellow fever booster vaccination. All receptors derive from a man between 18 and 29 years old who received the YFV17D yellow fever vaccine.

This clonotype was recorded many times. The J gene is TRBJ2-1, the V gene TRBV11-2; D is possibly TRBD2 (5 bases). Germline V CDR1 and CDR2: SGHAT, FQNNGV. Trimming took off 6 bases at V and 3 bases at J, with 24 bases between the two ends. This CDR3 is 18 amino acids long. The CDR3 DNA is TGTGCCAGCAGTGACCCTACTACCAGCGGCGCAAGCTACAATGAGCAGTTCTTC. This codes for CASSDPTTSGASYNEQFF.

This clonotype has at least ten counts. V usage is TRBV7-6 and J usage is TRBJ2-2; no clear D. This CDR3 is built from 15 residues. The V end lost 5 bases, the J end lost 1 base, and 11 bases lay between the germline ends. CDR1 and CDR2 from the germline V gene are SGHVS and FNYEAQ. CDR3 amino acids: CASSDAPVNTGELFF. In nucleotides, the CDR3 is TGTGCCAGCAGCGACGCACCGGTGAACACCGGGGAGCTGTTTTTT.

This clonotype was counted at least ten times. The chain combines TRBV6-5 with TRBJ1-5; D is ambiguous. The CDR3 has 16 amino acids. The germline CDR1 and CDR2 sequences are MNHEY and SVGAGI. V was shortened by 3 bases and J by 5 bases, with 17 bases between the two germline ends. CDR3 coding DNA: TGTGCCAGCAGTTATCACTCGGGCTCCTCGCATCAGCCCCAGCATTTT. Translating it yields CASSYHSGSSHQPQHF.

This clonotype was observed a handful of times. This sequence joins TRBV20-1 and TRBJ2-1; D not resolved. V was shortened by 1 base and J by 7 bases, with 8 bases between the two germline ends. The germline V gene has CDR1 DFQATT and CDR2 SNEGSKA (reference sequence). The CDR3 is 12 amino acids. Here the CDR3 reads CSARVLGNEQFF. The CDR3, as DNA: TGCAGTGCTAGAGTTCTGGGGAATGAGCAGTTCTTC.

This clonotype was observed at least ten times. V gene TRBV15 combines with J gene TRBJ2-1, with D unresolved. Germline V CDR1 and CDR2: LNHNV, YYDKDF (reference sequence). The CDR3 runs 15 residues. V lost 0 bases and J lost 9, with 15 bases in between. The CDR3 sequence is CATSRDVSALGEQFF. CDR3 bases: TGTGCCACCAGCAGAGACGTTTCGGCGCTGGGTGAGCAGTTCTTC.

This clonotype was picked up many times. The CDR3 DNA follows: TGTGCCAGCAGCTTAGAGTATCTAGCCTACAATGAGCAGTTCTTC. Amino acid sequence: CASSLEYLAYNEQFF. The chain has TRBV7-2 and TRBJ2-1; D is unclear. Trimming took 1 base from V and 2 from J, leaving 9 bases between them. CDR1 SGHTA and CDR2 FQGNSA come from the germline V gene. This CDR3 contains 15 residues. Using reference TRBV7-2 and TRBJ2-1 for the parts outside the CDR3, the full variable domain is GAGVSQSPSNKVTEKGKDVELRCDPISGHTALYWYRQSLGQGLEFLIYFQGNSAPDKSGLPSDRFSAERTGGSVSTLTIQRTQQEDSAVYLCASSLEYLAYNEQFFGPGTRLTVL.

This clonotype came up many times. This chain links TRBV12-3 or TRBV12-4 with TRBJ1-5, with D unclear. The CDR3 is 14 residues long. Trimming stripped 0 bases from V and 7 bases from J, with 10 bases between. The CDR3 DNA is TGTGCCAGCAGTTTAGCAGGGAGGCGCCAGCCCCAGCATTTT. It encodes CASSLAGRRQPQHF.

This clonotype was counted ten times or more. The chain recombines TRBV7-2 with TRBJ2-1; TRBD2 aligns across 8 bases. V gave up 3 bases and J gave up 8 bases; unmatched junction bases: 15. From germline, CDR1 is SGHTA and CDR2 FQGNSA. The CDR3 has 17 amino acids. The CDR3 is CASSFNLFRGGHDEQFF. The CDR3 DNA follows: TGTGCCAGCAGCTTTAATCTATTCCGGGGGGGCCACGATGAGCAGTTCTTC.

In this sample, this clonotype turned up many times. The V gene is TRBV6-2 or TRBV6-3, the J gene TRBJ1-2; D gene unclear. The CDR3 sequence is 13 residues long. The germline gives CDR1 MNHEY, CDR2 SVGEGT. Trimming took 4 bases from V and 8 from J, leaving 14 bases between them. The chain's CDR3 is CASSSGPQRGYTF. CDR3 DNA sequence: TGTGCCAGCAGTTCCGGGCCCCAAAGAGGCTACACCTTC.

By sample fraction, this clonotype is medium-sized (0.01 to 0.1%). The chain couples TRBV5-1 to TRBJ1-6; D gene unclear. The CDR3 spans 15 residues. V was clipped by 0 bases and J by 7 bases, with 11 bases between them. Germline V gene sequence: CDR1 SGHRS, CDR2 YFSETQ. The CDR3 sequence: CASSLGASYNSPLHF. For the CDR3, the DNA is TGCGCCAGCAGCTTGGGGGCGTCTTACAATTCACCCCTCCACTTT.

This clonotype was detected a few times. The chain combines TRBV4-3 with TRBJ1-1, with D maybe TRBD1 (5 bases). The CDR3 is made up of 17 amino acids. The V end lost 4 bases, the J end lost 0 bases, and 18 bases lay between the germline ends. Germline-derived CDR1 and CDR2 are LGHNA and YSLEER. The CDR3 region is CASSPGPGRSLNTEAFF. The CDR3 DNA reads as TGCGCCAGCAGCCCCGGACCGGGACGGTCTTTGAACACTGAAGCTTTCTTT.

This clonotype was recorded a few times. The chain couples TRBV15 to TRBJ1-5; weak D call: TRBD1 (5 bases). The ends were cut back, 0 bases at V and 3 bases at J, with 15 bases in the middle. This CDR3 has 17 amino acids. Germline CDR1 and CDR2: LNHNV and YYDKDF (reference sequence). Here the CDR3 reads CATSRDQGGFSNQPQHF. DNA of the CDR3: TGTGCCACCAGCAGAGATCAGGGCGGATTCTCCAATCAGCCCCAGCATTTT. Filled out from reference TRBV15 and TRBJ1-5, the complete variable domain reads DAMVIQNPRYQVTQFGKPVTLSCSQTLNHNVMYWYQQKSSQAPKLLFHYYDKDFNNEADTPDNFQSRRPNTSFCFLDIRSPGLGDTAMYLCATSRDQGGFSNQPQHFGDGTRLSIL.

This clonotype was observed many times. The chain carries TRBV5-1 and TRBJ1-1; 7 bases align to TRBD1. The germline CDR1 and CDR2 sequences are SGHRS and YFSETQ. CDR3 size: 15 residues. Trimming took 2 bases from V and 4 from J; bases not matched to a gene: 8. CDR3 residues: CASSLSTGQATEAFF. The CDR3 DNA reads as TGCGCCAGCAGCTTATCGACAGGGCAAGCCACTGAAGCTTTCTTT. Full variable domain (rest looked up from reference TRBV5-1 and TRBJ1-1): KAGVTQTPRYLIKTRGQQVTLSCSPISGHRSVSWYQQTPGQGLQFLFEYFSETQRNKGNFPGRFSGRQFSNSRSEMNVSTLELGDSALYLCASSLSTGQATEAFFGQGTRLTVV.